The T cell receptor beta chain under discussion was sequenced for a study of T-cell memory formation after mild COVID-19. Overall study findings and caveats: There was a balanced CD4/CD8 profile in clones contracting day 15 to 85, and later expanders leaned CD4+.

TCRdb re-derived calls from the 5' RACE reads in MiXCR, one entry per CDR3 protein. The sample shows a few hundred thousand distinct CDR3 sequences, around 21% of them seen only once. This clonotype has only a few counts. Its matching antigen is unknown. The CDR3 has 15 amino acids. With 4 bases clipped from V and 5 bases from J, the junction kept 11 bases outside the gene matches. CDR1 is SGDLS, CDR2 YYNGEE, per germline. The sequenced material came from PBMCs or a T cell subset sorted from them (not recorded which). The chain employs TRBV9 and TRBJ2-5; TRBD1 agrees at 7 bases. This TCR was sampled from an adult woman who had mild COVID-19 (a few samples of this study predate the infection). Cell type and time point are not known. CDR3 nucleotide sequence: TGTGCCAGCAGCACCAGCTCACAGGGGCAGGAGACCCAGTACTTC. It yields the protein CASSTSSQGQETQYF.